This T cell receptor (beta chain) was documented in a study of cytomegalovirus exposure and HLA in healthy donors. The CDR3 is made up of 13 amino acids. The germline V gene encodes CDR1 SGHAT and CDR2 FQNNGV. The ends were cut back, 3 bases at V and 2 bases at J, with 8 bases in the middle. PCR employed 60 Vbeta and 13 Jbeta primers. Sequencing used immunoSEQ multiplex PCR; TCRdb keeps in-frame clones, though not all of them. The top ten clones hold roughly 3.4% of a sample with 65,000 or so clones, around three quarters of them seen once. The TCR sequence derives from a woman in her thirties or forties in good health and CMV-seropositive. V is TRBV11-2 and J is TRBJ2-7; D is unclear. Sequencing was carried out using PBMCs. In nucleotides, the CDR3 is TGTGCCAGCAGCTTTGAGAGGACCTACGAGCAGTACTTC. It encodes CASSFERTYEQYF.